These 10 T cell receptor beta chains came from one sample sequenced in a study of CD8 T cells in Susac syndrome. Random-hexamer reverse transcription was applied to 0.5 to 1 ug RNA. TCRdb itself ran the immunoSEQ multiplex PCR reads through MiXCR, one entry per CDR3 protein. This table holds about 200,000 distinct CDR3 sequences, 95% found once. The sequenced material came from CD4+ T cells from PBMCs. These receptors were collected from a human donor in good health.

This clonotype was picked up one time. The V call is TRBV6-5, the J call TRBJ1-3; the D is unclear. V lost 2 bases, J lost 8 bases, and 4 bases lay in between. There are 11 residues in the CDR3. Per the germline V gene, CDR1 is MNHEY and CDR2 is SVGAGI. The CDR3 spells CASSYGDTIYF. The CDR3 DNA sequence: TGTGCCAGCAGTTACGGGGACACCATATATTTT.

Here the CDR3 DNA reads TGTGCCAGCAGTCGACCACGTTATCAGACAGTACCGTTCTTC. This encodes CASSRPRYQTVPFF. The chain joins TRBV6-2 or TRBV6-3 to TRBJ2-1, with TRBD1 as a possible D gene (5 bases). V was shortened by 5 bases and J by 15 bases, with 23 bases between the two germline ends. The CDR3 has 14 amino acids. Per the germline V gene, CDR1 is MNHEY and CDR2 is SVGEGT.

The chain combines TRBV29-1 with TRBJ2-3; D is undetermined. This CDR3 has 13 amino acids. With 4 bases removed from V and 6 bases from J, the gap between germline ends came to 14 bases. The germline V gene encodes CDR1 SQVTM and CDR2 ANQGSEA. CDR3 nucleotide sequence: TGCAGCGTTGGCGACCGACGGCTGGATACGCAGTATTTT. This encodes CSVGDRRLDTQYF.

This clonotype has only one observation. The chain uses TRBV30 and TRBJ2-7, with D perhaps given as TRBD1 or TRBD2 (5 bases each). This CDR3 contains 14 residues. Germline CDR1 and CDR2: GTSNPN and SVGIG (reference sequence). Trimming took 2 bases from V and 3 from J, leaving 14 bases between them. The DNA of the CDR3 is TGTGCCTGGAGTAGAGGGGCGGGCGACTACGAGCAGTACGTC. It specifies CAWSRGAGDYEQYV.

The chain links TRBV9 to TRBJ1-2; 7 nucleotides agree with TRBD1. This CDR3 region has 14 residues. Trimming at V came to 3 bases and at J to 6 bases, leaving 8 bases not matched to a gene. The germline V gene encodes CDR1 SGDLS and CDR2 YYNGEE. The CDR3 spells CASSAETGIDGYTF. The CDR3 coding sequence is TGTGCCAGCAGCGCGGAGACAGGGATTGATGGCTACACCTTC. Combining the CDR3 with reference TRBV9 and TRBJ1-2 gives the whole variable domain DSGVTQTPKHLITATGQRVTLRCSPRSGDLSVYWYQQSLDQGLQFLIQYYNGEERAKGNILERFSAQQFPDLHSELNLSSLELGDSALYFCASSAETGIDGYTFGSGTRLTVV.

This clonotype has only one observation. The chain links TRBV24-1 to TRBJ2-1; 9 bases line up with TRBD2. V dropped 3 bases and J dropped 3; count of bases not matched to a gene: 5. CDR1 and CDR2 (germline): KGHDR, SFDVKD. This CDR3 region has 16 residues. For the CDR3, the DNA is TGTGCCACCAGTGATGTAGCGGGAGCCTACTACAATGAGCAGTTCTTC. Its protein product is CATSDVAGAYYNEQFF.

The sample holds a few counts of this clonotype. The CDR3 DNA sequence: TGTGCCAGCAGCCCCAACAATCAGCCCCAGCATTTT. Protein product: CASSPNNQPQHF. V and J are TRBV6-5 and TRBJ1-5; D is unresolved. The germline V and J ends were trimmed by 6 bases and 3 bases, with 6 bases remaining between them. This CDR3 contains 12 residues. The germline gives CDR1 MNHEY, CDR2 SVGAGI.

The chain links TRBV28 to TRBJ2-3; D gene ambiguous. Germline CDR1 reads MDHEN; CDR2 reads SYDVKM. V shed 8 bases and J shed 4 bases, with 10 bases lying between them. CDR3 size: 12 residues. CDR3 nucleotide sequence: TGTGCCAGCCGCCACAGACCAGATACGCAGTATTTT. Translation: CASRHRPDTQYF.

The chain recombines TRBV2 with TRBJ2-6; TRBD1 matches 9 bases. CDR1 is SNHLY and CDR2 is FYNNEI in the germline V gene. This CDR3 region has 15 residues. Trimming at V came to 6 bases and at J to 10 bases, leaving 10 bases not matched to a gene. The CDR3 loop is CASRPRGGQGNVLTF. The CDR3 DNA follows: TGTGCCAGCAGACCGAGGGGAGGACAGGGGAACGTCCTGACTTTC. Drawing the rest from reference TRBV2 and TRBJ2-6, the complete variable domain is EPEVTQTPSHQVTQMGQEVILRCVPISNHLYFYWYRQILGQKVEFLVSFYNNEISEKSEIFDDQFSVERPDGSNFTLKIRSTKLEDSAMYFCASRPRGGQGNVLTFGAGSRLTVL.

This chain connects TRBV7-8 to TRBJ2-7, with 12 bases that match TRBD1. Germline assignment: CDR1 SGHVS and CDR2 FQNEAQ. The CDR3 covers 15 residues. Germline trimming cut 6 bases from V and 4 bases from J; bases unmatched to any gene: 7. CDR3 nucleotides: TGTGCCAGCAGTCCCGGGGGACAGGGGGCGTACGAGCAGTACGTC. Translation: CASSPGGQGAYEQYV.